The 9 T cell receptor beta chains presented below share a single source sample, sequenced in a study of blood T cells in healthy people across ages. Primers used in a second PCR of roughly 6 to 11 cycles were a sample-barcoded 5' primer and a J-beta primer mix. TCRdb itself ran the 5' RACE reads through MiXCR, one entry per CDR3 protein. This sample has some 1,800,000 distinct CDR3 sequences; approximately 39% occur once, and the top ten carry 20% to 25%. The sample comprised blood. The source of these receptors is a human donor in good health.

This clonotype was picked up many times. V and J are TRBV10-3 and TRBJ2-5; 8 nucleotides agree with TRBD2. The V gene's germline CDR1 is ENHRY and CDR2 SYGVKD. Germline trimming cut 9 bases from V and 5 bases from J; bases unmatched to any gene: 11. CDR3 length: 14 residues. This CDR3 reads CAIGTRPMVETQYF. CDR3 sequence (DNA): TGTGCCATTGGGACTAGGCCCATGGTGGAGACCCAGTACTTC.

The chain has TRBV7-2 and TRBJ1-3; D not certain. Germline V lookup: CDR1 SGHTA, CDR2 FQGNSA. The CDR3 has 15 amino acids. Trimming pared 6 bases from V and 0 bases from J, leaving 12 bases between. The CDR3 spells CASSLERTSGNTIYF. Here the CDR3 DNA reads TGTGCCAGCAGTCTTGAGCGGACCTCTGGAAACACCATATATTTT.

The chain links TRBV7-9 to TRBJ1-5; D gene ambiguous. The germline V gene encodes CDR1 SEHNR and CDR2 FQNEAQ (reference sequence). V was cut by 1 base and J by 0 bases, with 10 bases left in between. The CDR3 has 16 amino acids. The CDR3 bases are TGTGCCAGCAGCTTAGGCACGGGCGATAGCAATCAGCCCCAGCATTTT. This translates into CASSLGTGDSNQPQHF.

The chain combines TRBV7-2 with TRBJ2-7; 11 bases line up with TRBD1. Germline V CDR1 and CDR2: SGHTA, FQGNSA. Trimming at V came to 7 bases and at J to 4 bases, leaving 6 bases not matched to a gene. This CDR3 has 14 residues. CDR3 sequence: CASIPGQGEYEQYF. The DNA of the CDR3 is TGTGCCAGCATCCCGGGACAGGGGGAATACGAGCAGTACTTC.

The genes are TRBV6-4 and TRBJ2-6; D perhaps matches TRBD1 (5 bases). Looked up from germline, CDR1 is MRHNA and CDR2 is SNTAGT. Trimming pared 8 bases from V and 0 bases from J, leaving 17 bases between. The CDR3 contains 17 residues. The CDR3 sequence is CASRPGIANSGANVLTF. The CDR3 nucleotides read TGTGCCAGCCGACCAGGGATAGCCAACTCTGGGGCCAACGTCCTGACTTTC.

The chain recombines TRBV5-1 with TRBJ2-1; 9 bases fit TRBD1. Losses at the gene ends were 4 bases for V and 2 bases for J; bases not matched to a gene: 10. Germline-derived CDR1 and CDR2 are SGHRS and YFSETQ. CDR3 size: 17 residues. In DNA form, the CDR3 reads TGCGCCAGCAGCCGACAACCGGGACAGGGAACCTACAATGAGCAGTTCTTC. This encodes CASSRQPGQGTYNEQFF.

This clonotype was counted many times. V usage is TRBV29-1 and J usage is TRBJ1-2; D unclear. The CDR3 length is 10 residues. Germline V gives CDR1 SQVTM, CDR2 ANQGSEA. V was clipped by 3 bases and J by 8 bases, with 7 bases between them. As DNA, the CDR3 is TGCAGCGTTGATGATGGAGGCTACACCTTC. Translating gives CSVDDGGYTF.

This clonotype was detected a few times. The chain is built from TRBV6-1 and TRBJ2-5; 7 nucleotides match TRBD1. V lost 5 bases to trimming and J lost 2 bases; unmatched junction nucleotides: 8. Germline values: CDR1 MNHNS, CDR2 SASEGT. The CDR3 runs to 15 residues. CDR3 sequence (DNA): TGTGCCAGCAGTTCAACCGGGACAGTTCAAGAGACCCAGTACTTC. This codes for CASSSTGTVQETQYF.

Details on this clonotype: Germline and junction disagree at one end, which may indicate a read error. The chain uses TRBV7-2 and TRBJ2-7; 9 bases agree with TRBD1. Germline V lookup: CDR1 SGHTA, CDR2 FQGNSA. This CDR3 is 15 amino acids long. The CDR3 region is CANSYVGDRAYEQYF. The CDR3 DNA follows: TGTGCCAACAGCTACGTGGGGGACAGGGCCTACGAGCAGTACTTC.